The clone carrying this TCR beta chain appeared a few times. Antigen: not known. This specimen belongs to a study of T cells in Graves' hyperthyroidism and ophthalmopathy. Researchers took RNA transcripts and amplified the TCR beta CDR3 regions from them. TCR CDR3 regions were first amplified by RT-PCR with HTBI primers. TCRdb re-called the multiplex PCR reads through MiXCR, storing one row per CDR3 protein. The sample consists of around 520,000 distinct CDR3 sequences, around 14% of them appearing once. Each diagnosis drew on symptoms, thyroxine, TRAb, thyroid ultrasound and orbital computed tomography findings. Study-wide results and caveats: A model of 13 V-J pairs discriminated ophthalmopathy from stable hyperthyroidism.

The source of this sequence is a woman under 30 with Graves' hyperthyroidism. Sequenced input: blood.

The CDR3 reads CASSPSSPGLNEQFF. CDR3 bases: TGTGCCAGCAGCCCCAGCTCCCCGGGACTAAATGAGCAGTTCTTC. The chain links TRBV7-9 to TRBJ2-1, with 7 bases lining up with TRBD2. The germline gives CDR1 SEHNR, CDR2 FQNEAQ (reference sequence). The V and J ends lost 5 bases and 7 bases, in that order; junction bases with no gene match: 11. The CDR3 spans 15 residues.